This record covers a single TCR beta chain. The entry originates in a study of T cells in Graves' hyperthyroidism and ophthalmopathy. CDR1 KGHDR and CDR2 SFDVKD come from the germline V gene. The CDR3 is made up of 15 amino acids. V shed 7 bases, J shed 1 base, and the junction held 7 bases outside the gene matches. TCR beta CDR3 regions were amplified from RNA. Initially, a first-round RT-PCR of the TCR CDR3 employed the HTBI primer set. One entry per CDR3 protein results from TCRdb running MiXCR on the multiplex PCR reads. Altogether 560,000 or so distinct CDR3 sequences are present, more than 45% being singletons, with the ten largest covering about 7.8%.

The origin of this receptor is a young woman with Graves' hyperthyroidism. The chain employs TRBV24-1 and TRBJ1-1; 8 bases agree with TRBD1. Sample: peripheral blood or thyroid tissue (not recorded which). The CDR3 DNA follows: TGTGCCACCAGGACAAACAGGGGGTCGAACACTGAAGCTTTCTTT. It is translated as CATRTNRGSNTEAFF.